This entry lists 9 T cell receptor beta chains sequenced from one sample in a study of T-cell reconstitution after alpha-beta-depleted transplantation in children. The TCRbeta library was prepared with unique molecular identifiers. TCRdb independently ran MiXCR on the PCR reads; one entry per CDR3 protein. The table includes 610,000 or so distinct CDR3 sequences, 27% detected once. This specimen was PBMCs, taken before TCRalphabeta/CD19-depleted stem cell transplant. These receptor sequences come from a boy less than two years old with Wiskott-Aldrich syndrome, due to receive a stem cell transplant.

This clonotype was observed a few times. J is TRBJ2-1 and V is TRBV5-1; TRBD2 matches 11 bases. This CDR3 contains 14 residues. CDR1 SGHRS and CDR2 YFSETQ come from the germline V gene. V gave up 7 bases and J gave up 8 bases; unmatched junction bases: 8. The CDR3 region has the DNA TGCGCCAGCGCGACTAGCGGGGAGGAGGATGAGCAGTTCTTC. Translated, it gives CASATSGEEDEQFF.

This rearrangement joins TRBV10-3 to TRBJ2-1; D may be TRBD1 (6 bases). The CDR3 sequence is 15 residues long. The germline V gene has CDR1 ENHRY and CDR2 SYGVKD. V was shortened by 4 bases and J by 5 bases, with 15 bases between the two germline ends. The CDR3 region is CAISGGGRGHNEQFF. Written as DNA, the CDR3 is TGTGCCATCAGTGGAGGGGGACGAGGCCACAATGAGCAGTTCTTC.

This clonotype was counted only a few times. V and J are TRBV7-8 and TRBJ1-1; D gene uncertain. This CDR3 has 12 amino acids. V was pared by 5 bases and J by 8 bases, with 12 bases between. Germline V gene sequence: CDR1 SGHVS, CDR2 FQNEAQ. CDR3 nucleotides: TGTGCCAGCAGCCGGGCCGGCTACGAAGCTTTCTTT. Translated: CASSRAGYEAFF.

This clonotype was seen only a few times. This rearrangement joins TRBV5-5 to TRBJ1-5; 7 positions agree with TRBD1. The length of the CDR3 is 14 residues. CDR1 SGHKS and CDR2 YYEKEE come from the germline V gene (reference sequence). The V gene end was trimmed by 4 bases and the J gene end by 4 bases; junction bases not matched to a gene: 5. This chain's CDR3 is CASSGGQLNQPQHF. Written as DNA, the CDR3 is TGTGCCAGCAGCGGGGGACAGTTGAATCAGCCCCAGCATTTT. Based on the CDR3 plus reference TRBV5-5 and TRBJ1-5, the full variable domain is DAGVTQSPTHLIKTRGQQVTLRCSPISGHKSVSWYQQVLGQGPQFIFQYYEKEERGRGNFPDRFSARQFPNYSSELNVNALLLGDSALYLCASSGGQLNQPQHFGDGTRLSIL.

This rearrangement joins TRBV7-6 to TRBJ1-6; D may be TRBD1 (5 bases). The CDR3 is made up of 18 amino acids. V was cut by 1 base and J by 4 bases, with 17 bases left in between. CDR1 is SGHVS, CDR2 FNYEAQ, per germline. CDR3 protein: CASSLEAAGLNYNSPLHF. CDR3 bases: TGTGCCAGCAGCTTAGAAGCGGCAGGGCTAAATTATAATTCACCCCTCCACTTT.

The J gene is TRBJ2-3, the V gene TRBV5-1; 9 nucleotides agree with TRBD2. The CDR3 sequence is 16 residues long. Germline V lookup: CDR1 SGHRS, CDR2 YFSETQ. The V segment lost 0 bases and the J segment 3 bases; nucleotides outside the gene matches: 5. The CDR3: CASSLEAGGSTDTQYF. CDR3 nucleotide sequence: TGCGCCAGCAGCTTGGAAGCGGGAGGTTCTACAGATACGCAGTATTTT. Full variable domain (rest looked up from reference TRBV5-1 and TRBJ2-3): KAGVTQTPRYLIKTRGQQVTLSCSPISGHRSVSWYQQTPGQGLQFLFEYFSETQRNKGNFPGRFSGRQFSNSRSEMNVSTLELGDSALYLCASSLEAGGSTDTQYFGPGTRLTVL.

The chain couples TRBV7-9 to TRBJ2-2; D remains ambiguous. Trimming took 5 bases from V and 8 from J, leaving 9 bases between them. The CDR3 is 12 amino acids. Germline V gives CDR1 SEHNR, CDR2 FQNEAQ (reference sequence). The CDR3, as DNA: TGTGCCAGCAGCGTCCCTCTTGGGGAGCTGTTTTTT. It yields the protein CASSVPLGELFF.

This clonotype was counted many times. The rearrangement links TRBV5-1 to TRBJ2-1; no clear D gene. Per the germline V gene, CDR1 is SGHRS and CDR2 is YFSETQ. V lost 4 bases and J lost 9, with 14 bases in between. This CDR3 is 13 amino acids long. The CDR3 loop is CASSLRQGPEQFF. The CDR3 coding sequence is TGCGCCAGCAGCCTCCGACAAGGGCCTGAGCAGTTCTTC.

The chain couples TRBV7-2 to TRBJ1-1; D is undetermined. The germline V gene encodes CDR1 SGHTA and CDR2 FQGNSA. Deletions cut 3 bases from V and 5 bases from J, with 10 bases between. This CDR3 comprises 13 residues. DNA of the CDR3: TGTGCCAGCAGCTTTTGGCCTCGGACTGAAGCTTTCTTT. The encoded protein is CASSFWPRTEAFF.